This T cell receptor (beta chain) appears in the sequencing data of a study of metastatic and nonmetastatic thyroid tumors. Treatment of any kind had been given to no patient before thyroid surgery. V was shortened by 7 bases and J by 1 base, with 10 bases between the two germline ends. The CDR3 has 14 amino acids. The V gene's germline CDR1 is LNHDA and CDR2 SQIVND (reference sequence). Study-level points and caveats: For both blood and tumor, malignant thyroid tumors reportedly showed significantly higher TCR beta diversity than benign nodules did.

This clone was counted ten times or more. The antigen remains undetermined. Authors' processing steps: Across clinicopathological groups, CDR3 differences served as the basis for building a distant-metastasis classifier for papillary thyroid cancer. TCRdb re-clonotyped the PCR reads through MiXCR. The V and J calls, along with clone size, are taken from TCRdb and not from the paper's own processing. The table has about 69,000 clones, approximately 14% seen once. This TCR was recovered from a male donor with papillary thyroid cancer or a benign thyroid nodule (not recorded which). Some clones in this sample may be carry-over from other donors' samples. Input material: blood. The genes are TRBV19 and TRBJ2-2, with D possibly matching TRBD2 (6 bases). The CDR3 coding sequence is TGTGCCAGTAAATCGGGACTGAACACCGGGGAGCTGTTTTTT. Translation: CASKSGLNTGELFF.